The TCR beta chain described here comes from a study of beta chain features in type 1 diabetes. Study-level information: Sorted cell examination encompassed approximately 110 million cells across all samples. Notes on the study in general: Healthy donors had naive, central memory and Treg TCRB repertoires that appeared less similar than those seen among patients. TCRB CDR3 length was moderately but significantly reduced in all four CD4+ subsets of Type 1 diabetes patients.

A word on this clone: The antigen is unknown. The sample carries other DNA sequences with the same CDR3.

Sorted populations were all over 98% pure. TCRB transcripts that were expressed got sequenced, as all of the isolated RNA had been reverse transcribed. Assay used: immunoSEQ multiplex PCR; TCRdb lists only in-frame clones, some missing. The profile shows approximately 250,000 clones, around 14% of them singletons. This clonotype originated in a woman aged 40 to 49 in good health. Material for sequencing was naive CD4+ T cells from blood.

CDR3 residues: CASSSGQNTEAFF. The CDR3 DNA sequence: TGTGCCAGCTCGTCGGGACAGAACACTGAAGCTTTCTTT. The chain recombines TRBV18 with TRBJ1-1, with D possibly TRBD1 on 6 matching bases. Germline values: CDR1 KGHSH, CDR2 LQKENI. This CDR3 has 13 residues. Trimming took off 6 bases at V and 1 base at J, with 9 bases between the two ends.